The TCR beta chain described here comes from a study of Tregs in tolerant kidney transplant recipients. The CDR3 runs 13 residues. CDR1 and CDR2 (germline): LNHDA, SQIVND (reference sequence). Trimming removed 2 bases at V and 5 bases at J, with 9 bases between. Clones were read by immunoSEQ multiplex PCR, and TCRdb kept only the in-frame ones, dropping some. Among 50,000 or so clones listed, about 89% were seen once. V is TRBV19 and J is TRBJ1-1, with no clear D. Sequences were obtained from Tregs from blood. The clonotype originates from a human donor in good health. In nucleotides, the CDR3 is TGTGCCAGTAGTATACCGACTGGTACTGAAGCTTTCTTT. Translating it yields CASSIPTGTEAFF. The variable domain in full, with the rest retrieved from reference TRBV19 and TRBJ1-1, is DGGITQSPKYLFRKEGQNVTLSCEQNLNHDAMYWYRQDPGQGLRLIYYSQIVNDFQKGDIAEGYSVSREKKESFPLTVTSAQKNPTAFYLCASSIPTGTEAFFGQGTRLTVV.